This is a list of T cell receptor beta chains from one sample in a study of blood T cells in healthy people across ages. In TCRdb, the 5' RACE reads were re-called with MiXCR into one record per CDR3 protein. The repertoire holds 540,000 or so distinct CDR3 sequences, with around 50% as singletons. Sequencing was performed on blood. These receptors were obtained from a man of 80 years or more in good health. The CDR3 runs from the conserved cysteine through the conserved F or W. The D gene is left open where the match is weak. A row's size may be missing; if present it is once, few, many or a size class.

d_gene: .
abundance: .
j_gene: TRBJ2-5
v_gene: TRBV9
CDR3nt: TGTGCCAGCAGCTTGACGGACCAAGAGACCCAGTACTTC
CDR3aa: CASSLTDQETQYF

d_gene: .
abundance: many
j_gene: TRBJ2-7
v_gene: TRBV20-1
CDR3nt: TGCAGTGCTAGGACTACAACCCTTACCTACGAGCAGTACTTC
CDR3aa: CSARTTTLTYEQYF

d_gene: TRBD2
abundance: .
j_gene: TRBJ2-5
v_gene: TRBV9
CDR3nt: TGTGCCAGCAACCGACTAGCGGGGCAAGAGACCCAGTACTTC
CDR3aa: CASNRLAGQETQYF

d_gene: TRBD2
abundance: .
j_gene: TRBJ2-1
v_gene: TRBV12-3/TRBV12-4
CDR3nt: TGTGCCAGCAGTTCCTCGAGCGGGATCTCCTACAATGAGCAGTTCTTC
CDR3aa: CASSSSSGISYNEQFF

d_gene: TRBD1
abundance: .
j_gene: TRBJ1-2
v_gene: TRBV6-5
CDR3nt: TGTGCCAGCCGCCGGGACAGGGAATCCAACTATGGCTACACCTTC
CDR3aa: CASRRDRESNYGYTF

d_gene: .
abundance: .
j_gene: TRBJ1-1
v_gene: TRBV3-1
CDR3nt: TGTGCCAGCAGCCCCGTTCTCGGGCCGAACACTGAAGCTTTCTTT
CDR3aa: CASSPVLGPNTEAFF

d_gene: .
abundance: .
j_gene: TRBJ2-3
v_gene: TRBV12-3/TRBV12-4
CDR3nt: TGTGCCAGCATCGCAGGGAAGGCAGATACGCAGTATTTT
CDR3aa: CASIAGKADTQYF

d_gene: .
abundance: .
j_gene: TRBJ1-2
v_gene: TRBV2
CDR3nt: TGTGCCAGCATCCTCCCGGGGGGAGGCAAGCCTAACTATGGCTACACCTTC
CDR3aa: CASILPGGGKPNYGYTF

d_gene: TRBD2
abundance: .
j_gene: TRBJ2-1
v_gene: TRBV12-3/TRBV12-4
CDR3nt: TGTGCCAGCAGTTTTCTAGCGGCCAACAATGAGCAGTTCTTC
CDR3aa: CASSFLAANNEQFF

d_gene: .
abundance: .
j_gene: TRBJ1-2
v_gene: TRBV20-1
CDR3nt: TGCAGTGCTAGAGAGGCCTATGGCTACACCTTC
CDR3aa: CSAREAYGYTF

d_gene: .
abundance: .
j_gene: TRBJ2-4
v_gene: TRBV28
CDR3nt: TGTGCCAGCAGTGCAGGTGGGGAAAACATTCAGTACTTC
CDR3aa: CASSAGGENIQYF

d_gene: TRBD2
abundance: once
j_gene: TRBJ2-5
v_gene: TRBV11-2
CDR3nt: TGTGCCAGCAGCCGCGGGGGGGGGTCGTACCAAGAGACCCAGTACTTC
CDR3aa: CASSRGGGSYQETQYF

d_gene: .
abundance: many
j_gene: TRBJ1-2
v_gene: TRBV6-5
CDR3nt: TGTGCCAGCAGTTACTCGAGGACACGCTCCATTAACTATGGCTACACCTTC
CDR3aa: CASSYSRTRSINYGYTF

d_gene: .
abundance: .
j_gene: TRBJ1-5
v_gene: TRBV7-2
CDR3nt: TGTGCCAGCAGCTTAATCCCCACGGGGGGGGATAGCAATCAGCCCCAGCATTTT
CDR3aa: CASSLIPTGGDSNQPQHF

d_gene: .
abundance: .
j_gene: TRBJ2-1
v_gene: TRBV10-3
CDR3nt: TGTGCCATCAGCGAGAGACAGCCTTACTCCTACAATGAGCAGTTCTTC
CDR3aa: CAISERQPYSYNEQFF

d_gene: .
abundance: .
j_gene: TRBJ2-7
v_gene: TRBV21-1
CDR3nt: TGTGCCAGCAGCAACCGGGACTGCTACGAGCAGTACTTC
CDR3aa: CASSNRDCYEQYF

d_gene: .
abundance: few
j_gene: TRBJ1-6
v_gene: TRBV6-6
CDR3nt: TGTGCCAGCACCCAACTATCGGGGGCAGAATCACCCCTCCACTTT
CDR3aa: CASTQLSGAESPLHF

d_gene: TRBD1
abundance: .
j_gene: TRBJ2-4
v_gene: TRBV7-9
CDR3nt: TGTGCCAGCAGCTCAGGGGACAGCTGTGGGCAGTACTTC
CDR3aa: CASSSGDSCGQYF

d_gene: .
abundance: .
j_gene: TRBJ1-1
v_gene: TRBV2
CDR3nt: TGTGCCAGCAGGCAGGACCTGAACACTGAAGCTTTCTTT
CDR3aa: CASRQDLNTEAFF

d_gene: .
abundance: .
j_gene: TRBJ2-1
v_gene: TRBV3-1
CDR3nt: TGTGCCAGCACCTCCTACTACGAGCAGTTCTTC
CDR3aa: CASTSYYEQFF

d_gene: TRBD2
abundance: few
j_gene: TRBJ2-1
v_gene: TRBV9
CDR3nt: TGTGCCAGCAGCGGCGGATCTAGCGGGAGGGCCTATGAGCAGTTCTTC
CDR3aa: CASSGGSSGRAYEQFF

d_gene: .
abundance: .
j_gene: TRBJ1-1
v_gene: TRBV2
CDR3nt: TGTGCCAGCAGTGGGCCCGGCGGCACTGAAGCTTTCTTT
CDR3aa: CASSGPGGTEAFF

d_gene: .
abundance: .
j_gene: TRBJ1-2
v_gene: TRBV7-2
CDR3nt: TGTGCCAGCAGCTCCCAGACAGGAGTCTATGGCTACACCTTC
CDR3aa: CASSSQTGVYGYTF

d_gene: .
abundance: .
j_gene: TRBJ2-5
v_gene: TRBV12-3/TRBV12-4
CDR3nt: TGTGCCAGCCCCAAGGGCAGGGTCTCACAAGAGACCCAGTACTTC
CDR3aa: CASPKGRVSQETQYF

d_gene: TRBD1
abundance: .
j_gene: TRBJ1-6
v_gene: TRBV2
CDR3nt: TGTGCCGGCAGTACTCCTGACAGGGGGACATCACCCCTCCACTTT
CDR3aa: CAGSTPDRGTSPLHF

d_gene: .
abundance: few
j_gene: TRBJ2-5
v_gene: TRBV7-2
CDR3nt: TGTGCCAGCAGCCAAGAATGGACAGCGGGCGGAGAGACCCAGTACTTC
CDR3aa: CASSQEWTAGGETQYF

d_gene: .
abundance: .
j_gene: TRBJ2-3
v_gene: TRBV27
CDR3nt: TGTGCCAGCAGTTTTTGGGAGTCAGATACGCAGTATTTT
CDR3aa: CASSFWESDTQYF

d_gene: .
abundance: .
j_gene: TRBJ2-2
v_gene: TRBV11-3
CDR3nt: TGTGCCAGCAGCTCGATTTCCGGGGAGCTGTTTTTT
CDR3aa: CASSSISGELFF

d_gene: TRBD1
abundance: .
j_gene: TRBJ1-1
v_gene: TRBV20-1
CDR3nt: TGCAGTGCTAGCCGGGACAGGGTCTCCAACACTGAAGCTTTCTTT
CDR3aa: CSASRDRVSNTEAFF

d_gene: .
abundance: .
j_gene: TRBJ2-3
v_gene: TRBV7-9
CDR3nt: TGTGCCAGCGTTTCTAGGGACGCAGATACGCAGTATTTT
CDR3aa: CASVSRDADTQYF

d_gene: TRBD2
abundance: .
j_gene: TRBJ2-3
v_gene: TRBV20-1
CDR3nt: TGCAGTGCTAGAGACGGGACTAGCGGGAGTGACACGCAGTATTTT
CDR3aa: CSARDGTSGSDTQYF

d_gene: .
abundance: many
j_gene: TRBJ1-1
v_gene: TRBV6-6
CDR3nt: TGTGCCAGCAGTGATAGGATGAACACTGAAGCTTTCTTT
CDR3aa: CASSDRMNTEAFF

d_gene: TRBD1
abundance: .
j_gene: TRBJ1-6
v_gene: TRBV6-5
CDR3nt: TGTGCCAGCAGATACCAACAGGGGTCACATAATTCACCCCTCCACTTT
CDR3aa: CASRYQQGSHNSPLHF

d_gene: .
abundance: few
j_gene: TRBJ2-5
v_gene: TRBV10-3
CDR3nt: TGTGCCATCAGTGTGGGGCAGGTGACCCAAGAGACCCAGTACTTC
CDR3aa: CAISVGQVTQETQYF

d_gene: .
abundance: few
j_gene: TRBJ2-5
v_gene: TRBV5-1
CDR3nt: TGCGCCAGCAGCCGAGCGGTCCAAGAGACCCAGTACTTC
CDR3aa: CASSRAVQETQYF

d_gene: TRBD1
abundance: once
j_gene: TRBJ2-3
v_gene: TRBV28
CDR3nt: TGTGCCAGCAGTGACAGGGCGTGGACAGATACGCAGTATTTT
CDR3aa: CASSDRAWTDTQYF

d_gene: TRBD2
abundance: .
j_gene: TRBJ2-1
v_gene: TRBV28
CDR3nt: TGTGCCAGCAACCTAGGAGGTAGCGGGAAGAGGTATGAGCAGTTCTTC
CDR3aa: CASNLGGSGKRYEQFF

d_gene: .
abundance: few
j_gene: TRBJ2-7
v_gene: TRBV7-2
CDR3nt: TGTGCCAGCAGCTTTGGTCTCGGATCCTACGAGCAGTACTTC
CDR3aa: CASSFGLGSYEQYF

d_gene: .
abundance: .
j_gene: TRBJ1-1
v_gene: TRBV20-1
CDR3nt: TGCAGTGCTCGGGACACATCGAACACTGAAGCTTTCTTT
CDR3aa: CSARDTSNTEAFF

d_gene: TRBD1
abundance: .
j_gene: TRBJ1-4
v_gene: TRBV5-6
CDR3nt: TGTGCCAGCAGCACGCCGACAGGGGTCAAGGAAAAACTGTTTTTT
CDR3aa: CASSTPTGVKEKLFF

d_gene: .
abundance: few
j_gene: TRBJ2-1
v_gene: TRBV3-1
CDR3nt: TGTGCCAGCAGCCAAGATGCCTCCGGGACATTTTACAATGAGCAGTTCTTC
CDR3aa: CASSQDASGTFYNEQFF

d_gene: .
abundance: .
j_gene: TRBJ1-2
v_gene: TRBV4-3
CDR3nt: TGCGCCAGCAGCCAAGATTTCCCCTTGGTCCTCTATGGCTACACCTTC
CDR3aa: CASSQDFPLVLYGYTF

d_gene: TRBD1
abundance: .
j_gene: TRBJ2-2
v_gene: TRBV7-3
CDR3nt: TGTGCCAGCAGCTTTTCAGGGGGAAACACCGGGGAGCTGTTTTTT
CDR3aa: CASSFSGGNTGELFF

d_gene: TRBD1
abundance: once
j_gene: TRBJ2-7
v_gene: TRBV7-8
CDR3nt: TGTGCCAGCAGCTCGGGGACAGGCTCCCACTACGAGCAGTACTTC
CDR3aa: CASSSGTGSHYEQYF

d_gene: .
abundance: many
j_gene: TRBJ1-6
v_gene: TRBV29-1
CDR3nt: TGCAGCGTTGCCCCGGACTATAATTCACCCCTCCACTTT
CDR3aa: CSVAPDYNSPLHF

d_gene: .
abundance: few
j_gene: TRBJ2-7
v_gene: TRBV7-6
CDR3nt: TGTGCCAGCGGCGGATCGGGGACCGATGAATACTACGAGCAGTACTTC
CDR3aa: CASGGSGTDEYYEQYF

d_gene: .
abundance: .
j_gene: TRBJ2-2
v_gene: TRBV12-3/TRBV12-4
CDR3nt: TGTGCCAGCAGTCCCAGGGAGAACACCGGGGAGCTGTTTTTT
CDR3aa: CASSPRENTGELFF

d_gene: TRBD2
abundance: .
j_gene: TRBJ2-3
v_gene: TRBV20-1
CDR3nt: TGCAGTGCTAGATCGCTAGCGGGGGGGCCGGATACGCAGTATTTT
CDR3aa: CSARSLAGGPDTQYF

d_gene: TRBD2
abundance: .
j_gene: TRBJ2-1
v_gene: TRBV27
CDR3nt: TGTGCCAGCAGTTCGCTAGCGGGAACACTTTACAATGAGCAGTTCTTC
CDR3aa: CASSSLAGTLYNEQFF

d_gene: TRBD2
abundance: once
j_gene: TRBJ2-5
v_gene: TRBV2
CDR3nt: TGTGCCAGCAGGCGGGGGATACAAGAGACCCAGTACTTC
CDR3aa: CASRRGIQETQYF

d_gene: TRBD2
abundance: few
j_gene: TRBJ2-7
v_gene: TRBV20-1
CDR3nt: TGCAGTGCTTACCAATACCGTCCCAGCGGGGTATCCTACGAGCAGTACTTC
CDR3aa: CSAYQYRPSGVSYEQYF

d_gene: TRBD2
abundance: few
j_gene: TRBJ2-7
v_gene: TRBV20-1
CDR3nt: TGCAGTGCTAGCGGTCGGGGGGTTGGGGAGCAGTACTTC
CDR3aa: CSASGRGVGEQYF

d_gene: TRBD2
abundance: .
j_gene: TRBJ2-7
v_gene: TRBV6-5
CDR3nt: TGTGCCAGCAGTTTATACCCGACCGGGAGGCCTCTTAGGGAGCAGTACTTC
CDR3aa: CASSLYPTGRPLREQYF

d_gene: TRBD1
abundance: .
j_gene: TRBJ1-2
v_gene: TRBV2
CDR3nt: TGTGCCAGCAACCTGGAGGGACAGGGTTTTGGCTACACCTTC
CDR3aa: CASNLEGQGFGYTF

d_gene: .
abundance: .
j_gene: TRBJ1-1
v_gene: TRBV20-1
CDR3nt: TGCAGTGCGCCTGTGAGGGCGAACACTGAAGCTTTCTTT
CDR3aa: CSAPVRANTEAFF